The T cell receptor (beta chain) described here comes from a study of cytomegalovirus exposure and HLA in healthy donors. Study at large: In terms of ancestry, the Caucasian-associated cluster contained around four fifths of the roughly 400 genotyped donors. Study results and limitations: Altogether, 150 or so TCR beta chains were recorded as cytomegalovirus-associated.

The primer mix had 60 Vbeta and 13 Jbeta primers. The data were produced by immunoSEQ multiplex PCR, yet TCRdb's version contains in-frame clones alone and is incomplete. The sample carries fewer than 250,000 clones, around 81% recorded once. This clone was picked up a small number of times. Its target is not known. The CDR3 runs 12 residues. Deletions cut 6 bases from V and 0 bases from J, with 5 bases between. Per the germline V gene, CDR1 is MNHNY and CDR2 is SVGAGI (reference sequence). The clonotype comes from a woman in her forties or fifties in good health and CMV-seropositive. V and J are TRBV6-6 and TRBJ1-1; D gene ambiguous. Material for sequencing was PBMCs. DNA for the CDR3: TGTGCCAGCAGGCTAATGAACACTGAAGCTTTCTTT. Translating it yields CASRLMNTEAFF.